These 25 T cell receptor beta chains share one sample of origin, sequenced in a study of PD-L1 blockade in urothelial cancer. Measured with immunoSEQ multiplex PCR; TCRdb has only the in-frame clones, and not every one. In the table there are roughly 67,000 clones, about 86% of which are singletons. The time point denotes: pretreatment peripheral blood. The sequences come from PBMCs, collected around atezolizumab (anti-PD-L1) treatment. The receptor source for this set is a man in his fifties or sixties with urothelial cancer.

This clone was seen a few times. The genes are TRBV7-3 and TRBJ1-3; D gene unclear. CDR3 length: 14 amino acids. Trimming removed 2 bases at V and 3 bases at J, with 8 bases between. Germline values: CDR1 SGHTA, CDR2 FQGTGA. CDR3 loop: CASSLSNSGNTIYF. The CDR3 coding sequence is TGTGCCAGCAGCTTATCGAATAGTGGAAACACCATATATTTT.

This rearrangement joins TRBV7-9 to TRBJ2-5; D unclear. This CDR3 spans 13 amino acids. Trimming took off 7 bases at V and 1 base at J, with 10 bases between the two ends. CDR1 is SEHNR, CDR2 FQNEAQ, per germline (reference sequence). The CDR3 here is CASTPWAQETQYF. The CDR3 DNA sequence: TGTGCCAGCACCCCGTGGGCCCAAGAGACCCAGTACTTC.

The chain has TRBV27 and TRBJ1-1, with 12 bases that match TRBD1. Germline trimming cut 3 bases from V and 7 bases from J; bases unmatched to any gene: 9. The V gene's germline CDR1 is MNHEY and CDR2 SMNVEV (reference sequence). The CDR3 extends over 16 amino acids. In DNA, the CDR3 is TGTGCCAGCAGTTTGTTAGGGACAGGGGGCGTGGGTGAAGCTTTCTTT. Translation gives CASSLLGTGGVGEAFF.

The rearrangement links TRBV18 to TRBJ1-4; 8 positions agree with TRBD1. CDR1 is KGHSH and CDR2 is LQKENI in the germline V gene. The CDR3 loop spans 18 amino acids. The V and J ends lost 8 bases and 0 bases, in that order; junction bases with no gene match: 14. CDR3 DNA sequence: TGTGCCAGCCAGCCGTGGGGGACAGGAGGTACAACTAATGAAAAACTGTTTTTT. Translation gives CASQPWGTGGTTNEKLFF.

CDR3 nucleotides: TGTGCCAGCAGCCCCGGGACAGGATTCTCCTACGAGCAGTACTTC. This gives the protein CASSPGTGFSYEQYF. The chain couples TRBV5-4 to TRBJ2-7; TRBD1 matches at 8 bases. Looked up from germline, CDR1 is SGHNT and CDR2 is YYREEE (reference sequence). The CDR3 is made up of 15 amino acids. V shed 4 bases, J shed 0 bases, and the junction held 6 bases outside the gene matches.

In DNA, the CDR3 is TGTGCCAGCAGCCAGGGACTAGCGGGGGGGCCGTATTTT. Residues: CASSQGLAGGPYF. This sequence joins TRBV11-3 and TRBJ2-3; 16 nucleotides align to TRBD2. The germline CDR1 and CDR2 sequences are SGHNT and YENEEA. CDR3 length equals 13 residues. Trimming took 5 bases from V and 14 from J; bases not matched to a gene: 4. Full variable domain (outside the CDR3, taken from reference TRBV11-3 and TRBJ2-3): EAGVVQSPRYKIIEKKQPVAFWCNPISGHNTLYWYLQNLGQGPELLIRYENEEAVDDSQLPKDRFSAERLKGVDSTLKIQPAELGDSAVYLCASSQGLAGGPYFGPGTRLTVL.

The chain combines TRBV7-2 with TRBJ1-4, with 8 bases identical to TRBD1. The CDR3 runs 13 residues. Germline V gene sequence: CDR1 SGHTA, CDR2 FQGNSA. J lost 5 bases, V lost 5 bases, and 1 base had no gene match. This CDR3 is CASSRTGNEKLFF. For the CDR3, the DNA is TGTGCCAGCAGCAGGACAGGGAATGAAAAACTGTTTTTT.

The genes are TRBV28 and TRBJ2-5; D unresolved. V was pared by 4 bases and J by 2 bases, with 17 bases between. The V gene's germline CDR1 is MDHEN and CDR2 SYDVKM. This CDR3 spans 16 amino acids. Here the CDR3 reads CASSSPARWAQETQYF. CDR3 bases: TGTGCCAGCAGTTCCCCTGCGCGTTGGGCTCAAGAGACCCAGTACTTC.

This chain uses TRBV9 with TRBJ2-3; 8 bases agree with TRBD2. Losses at the gene ends were 0 bases for V and 4 bases for J; bases not matched to a gene: 7. Germline-derived CDR1 and CDR2 are SGDLS and YYNGEE. CDR3 length equals 16 residues. The CDR3 loop is CASSVAGRGGADTQYF. The CDR3, as DNA: TGTGCCAGCAGCGTAGCCGGGAGGGGTGGGGCAGATACGCAGTATTTT.

V gene TRBV5-8 combines with J gene TRBJ2-2; no reliable D call. Germline values: CDR1 SGHTS, CDR2 YDEGEE. Trimming left V 4 bases short and J 5 bases short, with 6 bases between. There are 12 residues in the CDR3. In DNA form, the CDR3 reads TGTGCCAGCAGCCCGGTTACCGGGGAGCTGTTTTTT. Its translation is CASSPVTGELFF. The variable domain in full, with the rest retrieved from reference TRBV5-8 and TRBJ2-2, is EAGVTQSPTHLIKTRGQQATLRCSPISGHTSVYWYQQALGLGLQFLLWYDEGEERNRGNFPPRFSGRQFPNYSSELNVNALELEDSALYLCASSPVTGELFFGEGSRLTVL.

V is TRBV30 and J is TRBJ1-5; tentatively, D is TRBD1 (6 bases). The length of the CDR3 is 14 residues. V was clipped by 3 bases and J by 3 bases, with 12 bases between them. Germline CDR1 reads GTSNPN; CDR2 reads SVGIG (reference sequence). The CDR3 loop reads CAWRAGQHNQPQHF. The CDR3 DNA is TGTGCCTGGAGGGCCGGACAGCACAATCAGCCCCAGCATTTT.

The chain links TRBV7-9 to TRBJ2-7; D gene uncertain. The CDR3 extends over 13 amino acids. The V end lost 6 bases, the J end lost 0 bases, and 9 bases lay between the germline ends. Germline V CDR1 and CDR2: SEHNR, FQNEAQ (reference sequence). CDR3 sequence reads: CASRGKVSYEQYF. The DNA for the CDR3 is TGTGCCAGCAGGGGCAAAGTCTCCTACGAGCAGTACTTC.

The rearrangement uses TRBV7-2 and TRBJ2-7, with D possibly matching TRBD2 (8 bases). The CDR3 covers 15 residues. The V gene lost 5 bases and the J gene lost 3 bases, with 17 bases spanning the gap. Germline V gives CDR1 SGHTA, CDR2 FQGNSA. The CDR3, as DNA: TGTGCCAGCAGCCCAGGGGGTAGCGGGGACTACGAGCAGTACTTC. Translation gives CASSPGGSGDYEQYF.

In DNA form, the CDR3 reads TGTGCCAGCAGCTTAGCAGCAGGCTACAGCTCCTACAATGAGCAGTTCTTC. Protein product: CASSLAAGYSSYNEQFF. The rearrangement joins TRBV7-6 to TRBJ2-1; no clear D. Trimming pared 0 bases from V and 0 bases from J, leaving 12 bases between. Germline values: CDR1 SGHVS, CDR2 FNYEAQ. CDR3 length: 17 amino acids.

This chain uses TRBV19 with TRBJ1-5; 8 nucleotides match TRBD1. The V gene's germline CDR1 is LNHDA and CDR2 SQIVND (reference sequence). V was pared by 7 bases and J by 6 bases, with 11 bases of the junction left unmatched. The CDR3 length is 15 residues. The CDR3 DNA sequence: TGTGCCAGTACCACGGACAGGGAAGGGGGTCAGCCCCAGCATTTT. It yields the protein CASTTDREGGQPQHF. The whole variable domain, remainder taken from reference TRBV19 and TRBJ1-5, is DGGITQSPKYLFRKEGQNVTLSCEQNLNHDAMYWYRQDPGQGLRLIYYSQIVNDFQKGDIAEGYSVSREKKESFPLTVTSAQKNPTAFYLCASTTDREGGQPQHFGDGTRLSIL.

The chain has TRBV29-1 and TRBJ1-2, with 9 positions matching TRBD1. There are 11 residues in the CDR3. The germline CDR1 and CDR2 sequences are SQVTM and ANQGSEA. With 7 bases clipped from V and 7 bases from J, the junction kept 4 bases outside the gene matches. The CDR3 loop reads CSERTGAGYTF. The CDR3 DNA reads as TGCAGCGAGCGGACAGGGGCTGGCTACACCTTC.

This clone was counted a few times. V and J are TRBV4-2 and TRBJ1-6, with TRBD1 as a possible D gene (5 bases). CDR3 length: 18 amino acids. V was pared by 0 bases and J by 2 bases, with 14 bases between. Per germline, CDR1 LGHNA and CDR2 YNFKEQ. DNA for the CDR3: TGTGCCAGCAGCCAAGATCTCGGGGGTTCAACCTATAATTCACCCCTCCACTTT. It is translated as CASSQDLGGSTYNSPLHF.

The chain couples TRBV28 to TRBJ1-5; 9 bases are a match to TRBD1. Germline-derived CDR1 and CDR2 are MDHEN and SYDVKM. V gave up 5 bases and J gave up 3 bases; unmatched junction bases: 8. The CDR3 consists of 16 residues. The CDR3 reads CASSRPGTGFNQPQHF. The CDR3 DNA reads as TGTGCCAGCAGTCGCCCCGGGACAGGGTTCAATCAGCCCCAGCATTTT. Full variable domain (outside the CDR3, taken from reference TRBV28 and TRBJ1-5): DVKVTQSSRYLVKRTGEKVFLECVQDMDHENMFWYRQDPGLGLRLIYFSYDVKMKEKGDIPEGYSVSREKKERFSLILESASTNQTSMYLCASSRPGTGFNQPQHFGDGTRLSIL.

The CDR3 reads CASSSGGAVAYNEQFF. The CDR3 DNA follows: TGTGCCAGCAGTTCAGGAGGGGCGGTCGCCTACAATGAGCAGTTCTTC. This chain uses TRBV7-3 with TRBJ2-1; TRBD2 is a possible D gene (6 bases). The CDR3 is made up of 16 amino acids. Germline V gene sequence: CDR1 SGHTA, CDR2 FQGTGA. With 6 bases removed from V and 2 bases from J, the gap between germline ends came to 17 bases.

The rearrangement joins TRBV5-1 to TRBJ1-5; 8 nucleotides line up with TRBD1. The CDR3 consists of 14 residues. Germline values: CDR1 SGHRS, CDR2 YFSETQ. The V segment lost 1 base and the J segment 7 bases; nucleotides outside the gene matches: 4. The CDR3 DNA follows: TGCGCCAGCAGCTTGACAGGGGGTTCACAGCCCCAGCATTTT. Its protein is CASSLTGGSQPQHF.

The chain is built from TRBV2 and TRBJ2-7, with a tentative D call TRBD1 (6 bases). The CDR3 totals 14 residues. From germline, CDR1 is SNHLY and CDR2 FYNNEI. Trimming stripped 5 bases from V and 1 base from J, with 12 bases between. The chain's CDR3 is CASSSDRRSYEQYF. Written as DNA, the CDR3 is TGTGCCAGCAGTTCGGACAGAAGATCCTACGAGCAGTACTTC.

The rearrangement uses TRBV5-5 and TRBJ1-1; 9 nucleotides match TRBD1. Germline values: CDR1 SGHKS, CDR2 YYEKEE (reference sequence). The CDR3 is 15 residues long. With 4 bases clipped from V and 4 bases from J, the junction kept 8 bases outside the gene matches. The CDR3 region has the DNA TGTGCCAGCAGCGATCCGGGACAGGGAGGCACTGAAGCTTTCTTT. It specifies CASSDPGQGGTEAFF.

This chain connects TRBV15 to TRBJ1-5; a weak D match, TRBD1 (6 bases). The CDR3 loop spans 13 amino acids. Per the germline V gene, CDR1 is LNHNV and CDR2 is YYDKDF (reference sequence). The V end lost 4 bases, the J end lost 5 bases, and 9 bases lay between the germline ends. CDR3 DNA sequence: TGTGCCACCAGCATGGACAGTCATCAGCCCCAGCATTTT. Its protein product is CATSMDSHQPQHF.

Concerning this clone: Compared with germline, one end of the junction differs, possibly owing to a read error. This rearrangement joins TRBV5-8 to TRBJ1-6; D perhaps matches TRBD1 (5 bases). The CDR3 has 15 amino acids. CDR1 SGHTS and CDR2 YDEGEE come from the germline V gene. The CDR3 protein is CASSQGVSYNSPLHF. DNA of the CDR3: TGCGCCAGCAGCCAAGGGGTCTCCTATAATTCACCCCTCCACTTT. Variable domain in full (rest from reference TRBV5-8 and TRBJ1-6): EAGVTQSPTHLIKTRGQQATLRCSPISGHTSVYWYQQALGLGLQFLLWYDEGEERNRGNFPPRFSGRQFPNYSSELNVNALELEDSALYLCASSQGVSYNSPLHFGNGTRLTVT.

The J gene is TRBJ1-4, the V gene TRBV30, with TRBD1 as a possible D gene (6 bases). Germline CDR1 and CDR2: GTSNPN and SVGIG (reference sequence). Trimming took 8 bases from V and 7 from J, leaving 14 bases between them. CDR3 length: 12 residues. The CDR3 protein is CARGQSGEKLFF. The DNA of the CDR3 is TGTGCCCGTGGACAGTCAGGTGAAAAACTGTTTTTT.